These 25 T cell receptor beta chains were sequenced from one sample in a study of blood T cell repertoires in COVID-19. Clones were read by immunoSEQ multiplex PCR, and TCRdb kept only the in-frame ones, dropping some. This table holds 65,000 to 70,000 clones, 75% to 90% found once. Sequenced input: peripheral blood. The receptors here all came from a man aged 35 to 55 with COVID-19, enrolled during active disease.

V and J are TRBV6-1 and TRBJ1-2, with a weak D call TRBD1 (6 bases). CDR1 and CDR2 (germline): MNHNS, SASEGT. V lost 3 bases and J 4 bases, leaving 12 bases between the germline ends. CDR3 size: 14 residues. Here the CDR3 DNA reads TGTGCCAGCAGTGATACAGGGATAAGCTATGGCTACACCTTC. This sequence encodes CASSDTGISYGYTF.

J is TRBJ1-5 and V is TRBV6-5, with 7 bases aligning to TRBD1. Trimming took 0 bases from V and 5 from J; bases not matched to a gene: 4. The CDR3 consists of 15 residues. The germline gives CDR1 MNHEY, CDR2 SVGAGI. The CDR3 protein is CASSYSGTAYQPQHF. The CDR3 region has the DNA TGTGCCAGCAGTTACTCAGGGACAGCTTATCAGCCCCAGCATTTT.

The rearrangement joins TRBV2 to TRBJ2-7; D is unresolved. Per the germline V gene, CDR1 is SNHLY and CDR2 is FYNNEI. There are 15 residues in the CDR3. V gave up 3 bases and J gave up 0 bases, with 12 bases separating them. The chain's CDR3 is CASSDVLLSSYEQYF. For the CDR3, the DNA is TGTGCCAGCAGTGATGTGCTTCTGAGCTCCTACGAGCAGTACTTC.

The chain carries TRBV7-3 and TRBJ2-5; 10 nucleotides match TRBD2. The V gene's germline CDR1 is SGHTA and CDR2 FQGTGA. CDR3 length: 15 amino acids. Trimming at V came to 2 bases and at J to 5 bases, leaving 5 bases not matched to a gene. The CDR3 nucleotides read TGTGCCAGCAGCTTACTAGCGGGGGATGGCGAGACCCAGTACTTC. Its translation is CASSLLAGDGETQYF.

J is TRBJ2-3 and V is TRBV5-1; 8 bases fit TRBD2. The germline V gene has CDR1 SGHRS and CDR2 YFSETQ. The J segment lost 6 bases and the V segment lost 6 bases, leaving 15 bases of the junction unmatched. The CDR3 is made up of 16 amino acids. CDR3 in amino acids: CASIGSQSGGGDTQYF. CDR3 nucleotide sequence: TGCGCCAGCATAGGTTCTCAAAGCGGGGGCGGCGATACGCAGTATTTT.

V and J are TRBV28 and TRBJ2-5; D not resolved. The CDR3 contains 11 residues. V was clipped by 8 bases and J by 2 bases, with 6 bases between them. Germline V lookup: CDR1 MDHEN, CDR2 SYDVKM. For the CDR3, the DNA is TGTGCCAGCTTAGAGCAAGAGACCCAGTACTTC. This translates into CASLEQETQYF.

The rearrangement uses TRBV5-1 and TRBJ2-2; D may be TRBD2 (6 bases). V was trimmed by 3 bases and J by 5 bases, leaving 11 bases between them. This CDR3 contains 14 residues. Germline V gene sequence: CDR1 SGHRS, CDR2 YFSETQ. The CDR3 reads CASSSGAATGELFF. The CDR3, as DNA: TGCGCCAGCAGCTCGGGAGCCGCAACCGGGGAGCTGTTTTTT. Full variable domain (missing parts from reference TRBV5-1 and TRBJ2-2): KAGVTQTPRYLIKTRGQQVTLSCSPISGHRSVSWYQQTPGQGLQFLFEYFSETQRNKGNFPGRFSGRQFSNSRSEMNVSTLELGDSALYLCASSSGAATGELFFGEGSRLTVL.

The rearrangement links TRBV7-2 to TRBJ2-2, with 9 positions matching TRBD2. Trimming cost V 5 bases and J 6 bases; bases outside gene matches: 13. The germline gives CDR1 SGHTA, CDR2 FQGNSA. This CDR3 region has 17 residues. In nucleotides, the CDR3 is TGTGCCAGCAGCCCGACCTTGGAGCGGGGGGCTTCCGGGGAGCTGTTTTTT. Protein: CASSPTLERGASGELFF.

CDR3 loop: CASSLTSKGETQYF. The DNA of the CDR3 is TGTGCCAGCAGCTTAACGTCGAAGGGGGAGACCCAGTACTTC. This chain uses TRBV7-3 with TRBJ2-5; the D gene is possibly TRBD1 (5 bases). Trimming shortened V by 0 bases and J by 5 bases, and 10 bases separated the two germline ends. In germline, CDR1 is SGHTA, CDR2 FQGTGA. The CDR3 extends over 14 amino acids.

The rearrangement links TRBV6-6 to TRBJ1-2; 8 bases agree with TRBD1. J lost 6 bases, V lost 5 bases, and 8 bases had no gene match. The germline gives CDR1 MNHNY, CDR2 SVGAGI (reference sequence). This CDR3 has 14 amino acids. CDR3 amino acids: CASSRRQGHDGYTF. The CDR3 region has the DNA TGTGCCAGCAGTCGCCGACAGGGGCACGATGGCTACACCTTC.

V gene TRBV2 combines with J gene TRBJ2-5; D remains ambiguous. Trimming removed 5 bases from V and 5 bases from J, with 12 bases in between. Germline CDR1 reads SNHLY; CDR2 reads FYNNEI. The length of the CDR3 is 13 residues. Written as DNA, the CDR3 is TGTGCCAGCAGTCTAAGTTCACGGGAGACCCAGTACTTC. It translates to CASSLSSRETQYF.

The chain uses TRBV28 and TRBJ2-7; TRBD1 matches at 7 bases. After removal of 5 bases from V and 4 bases from J, the junction contained 8 bases not matched to a gene. CDR1 MDHEN and CDR2 SYDVKM come from the germline V gene. This CDR3 spans 14 amino acids. DNA of the CDR3: TGTGCCAGCAGTGGTGGACAGGTGAGATACGAGCAGTACTTC. This sequence encodes CASSGGQVRYEQYF.

The J gene is TRBJ2-1, the V gene TRBV5-1; 11 bases line up with TRBD2. The CDR3 has 16 residues. Per the germline V gene, CDR1 is SGHRS and CDR2 is YFSETQ. Trimming at V came to 0 bases and at J to 7 bases, leaving 6 bases not matched to a gene. The CDR3 sequence: CASSLGLAGGPNEQFF. CDR3 sequence (DNA): TGCGCCAGCAGCTTGGGGTTAGCGGGGGGGCCAAATGAGCAGTTCTTC. Using reference TRBV5-1 and TRBJ2-1 for the parts outside the CDR3, the full variable domain is KAGVTQTPRYLIKTRGQQVTLSCSPISGHRSVSWYQQTPGQGLQFLFEYFSETQRNKGNFPGRFSGRQFSNSRSEMNVSTLELGDSALYLCASSLGLAGGPNEQFFGPGTRLTVL.

This clone was seen a few times. The rearrangement links TRBV6-5 to TRBJ1-2; D not resolved. The CDR3 covers 14 residues. Germline V gene sequence: CDR1 MNHEY, CDR2 SVGAGI. V lost 0 bases and J lost 7, with 12 bases in between. CDR3 in DNA: TGTGCCAGCAGTTACTCGAGCGAGGGAGGTGGCTACACCTTC. Protein product: CASSYSSEGGGYTF.

The rearrangement links TRBV6-5 to TRBJ2-6; 8 positions agree with TRBD2. Germline assignment: CDR1 MNHEY and CDR2 SVGAGI. After removal of 11 bases from V and 2 bases from J, the junction contained 8 bases not matched to a gene. The CDR3 is made up of 15 amino acids. The CDR3 DNA follows: TGTGCCGCCGGGACTAGGAGGACTGGGGCCAACGTCCTGACTTTC. Translating gives CAAGTRRTGANVLTF.

This chain uses TRBV3-1 (or the pseudogene TRBV3-2) with TRBJ2-2; no firm D call. The CDR3 loop spans 14 amino acids. Trimming pared 3 bases from V and 2 bases from J, leaving 7 bases between. Germline V gene sequence: CDR1 LGHDT, CDR2 YNNKEL (reference sequence). CDR3 nucleotide sequence: TGTGCCAGCAGCCAGGCAGGTAACACCGGGGAGCTGTTTTTT. It yields the protein CASSQAGNTGELFF.

There are a few counts of this clone. This chain connects TRBV6-1 to TRBJ1-6; D is possibly TRBD1 (5 bases). CDR1 is MNHNS, CDR2 SASEGT, per germline. V gave up 4 bases and J gave up 0 bases, with 10 bases separating them. The CDR3 has 16 amino acids. This chain's CDR3 is CASSGQLRSYNSPLHF. The CDR3 DNA is TGTGCCAGCAGTGGACAGCTCCGCTCCTATAATTCACCCCTCCACTTT.

The chain combines TRBV30 with TRBJ1-1; D is unresolved. With 4 bases removed from V and 3 bases from J, the gap between germline ends came to 12 bases. The CDR3 covers 13 residues. Germline V gene data show CDR1 as GTSNPN and CDR2 as SVGIG (reference sequence). The CDR3 reads CAWMEGSYTEAFF. CDR3 in DNA: TGTGCCTGGATGGAGGGTTCGTACACTGAAGCTTTCTTT.

CDR3 DNA sequence: TGTGCCAGCAGCCAGCTTACCTCGGGACAGAACTATGGCTACACCTTC. Protein sequence: CASSQLTSGQNYGYTF. The chain has TRBV7-6 and TRBJ1-2; TRBD1 matches 7 bases. The junction had 11 bases not matched to a gene; V was cut back by 5 bases and J by 2 bases. In germline, CDR1 is SGHVS, CDR2 FNYEAQ. The CDR3 totals 16 residues.

This clone was recorded only once. The chain links TRBV19 to TRBJ2-7; 11 nucleotides match TRBD2. Germline V CDR1 and CDR2: LNHDA, SQIVND (reference sequence). Trimming cost V 5 bases and J 2 bases; bases outside gene matches: 8. This CDR3 has 16 residues. In DNA form, the CDR3 reads TGTGCCAGTAGTCGACTTAGCGGGGGGGCGCCCTACGAGCAGTACTTC. Protein: CASSRLSGGAPYEQYF.

The V call is TRBV30, the J call TRBJ2-7, with TRBD2 matching 10 bases. Germline lookup yields CDR1 GTSNPN and CDR2 SVGIG (reference sequence). The V segment lost 4 bases and the J segment 4 bases; nucleotides outside the gene matches: 1. The CDR3 is made up of 12 amino acids. CDR3 loop: CAWTSGSYEQYF. The CDR3 region has the DNA TGTGCCTGGACTAGCGGGAGTTACGAGCAGTACTTC.

J is TRBJ2-5 and V is TRBV10-3, with TRBD2 identical over 8 bases. Germline V gene sequence: CDR1 ENHRY, CDR2 SYGVKD. CDR3 size: 15 residues. Germline trimming cut 0 bases from V and 5 bases from J; bases unmatched to any gene: 5. The CDR3 region is CAISESGGGAETQYF. DNA for the CDR3: TGTGCCATCAGTGAGTCCGGGGGGGGTGCGGAGACCCAGTACTTC.

This clone turned up a few times. This chain joins TRBV6-5 and TRBJ2-3, with unresolved D. The CDR3 loop spans 13 amino acids. The V end was cut by 6 bases, the J end by 2 bases, with 9 bases between. Germline V gene lookup returns CDR1 MNHEY and CDR2 SVGAGI. CDR3 nucleotide sequence: TGTGCCAGCAGCAGACTCCTCACAGATACGCAGTATTTT. Protein product: CASSRLLTDTQYF.

The V gene is TRBV3-1 (or the pseudogene TRBV3-2), the J gene TRBJ2-7; 12 nucleotides align to TRBD1. The V and J ends lost 7 bases and 7 bases, in that order; junction bases with no gene match: 8. The CDR3 totals 14 residues. Germline-derived CDR1 and CDR2 are LGHDT and YNNKEL (reference sequence). CDR3 sequence (DNA): TGTGCCAGCACCACCGGGACAGGGGGCCGGGAGCAGTACTTC. As protein: CASTTGTGGREQYF.

This rearrangement joins TRBV6-5 to TRBJ1-2; no clear D gene. The CDR3 has 14 amino acids. Trimming left V 6 bases short and J 3 bases short, with 14 bases between. Germline V gene lookup returns CDR1 MNHEY and CDR2 SVGAGI. CDR3 in DNA: TGTGCCAGCAGAGAGACGGGAGGCCACTATGGCTACACCTTC. The encoded protein is CASRETGGHYGYTF.